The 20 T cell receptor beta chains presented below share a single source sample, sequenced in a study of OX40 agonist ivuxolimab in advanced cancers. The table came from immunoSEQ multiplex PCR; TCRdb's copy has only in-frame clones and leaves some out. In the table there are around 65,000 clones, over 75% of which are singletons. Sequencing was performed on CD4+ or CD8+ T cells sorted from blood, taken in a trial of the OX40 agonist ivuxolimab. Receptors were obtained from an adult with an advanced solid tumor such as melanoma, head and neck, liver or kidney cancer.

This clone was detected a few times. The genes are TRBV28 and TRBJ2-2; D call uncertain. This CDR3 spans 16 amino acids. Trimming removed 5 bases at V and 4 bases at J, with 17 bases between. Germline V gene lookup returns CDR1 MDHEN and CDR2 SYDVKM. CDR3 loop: CASSPYSDGRTGELFF. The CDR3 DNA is TGTGCCAGCAGTCCGTACTCGGACGGCCGCACCGGGGAGCTGTTTTTT.

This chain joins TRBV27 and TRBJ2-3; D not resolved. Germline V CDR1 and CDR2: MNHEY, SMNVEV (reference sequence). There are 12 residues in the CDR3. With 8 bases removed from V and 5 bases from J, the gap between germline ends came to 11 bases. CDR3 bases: TGTGCCAGCGAAGGGTTAGGAGATACGCAGTATTTT. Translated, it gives CASEGLGDTQYF.

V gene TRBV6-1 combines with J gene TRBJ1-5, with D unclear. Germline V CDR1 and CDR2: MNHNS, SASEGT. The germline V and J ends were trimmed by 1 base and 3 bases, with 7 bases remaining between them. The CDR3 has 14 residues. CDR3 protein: CASSEGGFNQPQHF. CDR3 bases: TGTGCCAGCAGTGAAGGGGGATTCAATCAGCCCCAGCATTTT.

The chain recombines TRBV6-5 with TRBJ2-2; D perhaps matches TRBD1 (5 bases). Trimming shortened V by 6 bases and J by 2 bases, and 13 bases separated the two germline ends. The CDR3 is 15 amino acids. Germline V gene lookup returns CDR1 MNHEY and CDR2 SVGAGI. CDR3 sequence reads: CASSAAWGNTGELFF. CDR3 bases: TGTGCCAGCAGCGCGGCCTGGGGCAACACCGGGGAGCTGTTTTTT.

This CDR3 reads CASSLEGLSGNTIYF. The CDR3, as DNA: TGCGCCAGCAGCTTGGAGGGCCTCTCTGGAAACACCATATATTTT. The rearrangement links TRBV5-1 to TRBJ1-3; D gene ambiguous. Germline values: CDR1 SGHRS, CDR2 YFSETQ. The CDR3 runs 15 residues. Trimming took 0 bases from V and 0 from J, leaving 7 bases between them.

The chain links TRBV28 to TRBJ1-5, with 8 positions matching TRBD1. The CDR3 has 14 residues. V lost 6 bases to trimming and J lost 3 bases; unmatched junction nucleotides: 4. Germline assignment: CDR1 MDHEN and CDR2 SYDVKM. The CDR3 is CASSSTGANQPQHF. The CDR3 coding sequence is TGTGCCAGCAGCTCGACAGGGGCCAATCAGCCCCAGCATTTT. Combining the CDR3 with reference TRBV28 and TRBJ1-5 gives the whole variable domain DVKVTQSSRYLVKRTGEKVFLECVQDMDHENMFWYRQDPGLGLRLIYFSYDVKMKEKGDIPEGYSVSREKKERFSLILESASTNQTSMYLCASSSTGANQPQHFGDGTRLSIL.

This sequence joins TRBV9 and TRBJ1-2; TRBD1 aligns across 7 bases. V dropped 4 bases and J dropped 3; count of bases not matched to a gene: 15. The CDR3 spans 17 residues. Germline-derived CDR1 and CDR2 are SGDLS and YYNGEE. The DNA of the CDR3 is TGTGCCAGCAGCCCAACCACCGGGACAGACTACCACTATGGCTACACCTTC. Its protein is CASSPTTGTDYHYGYTF.

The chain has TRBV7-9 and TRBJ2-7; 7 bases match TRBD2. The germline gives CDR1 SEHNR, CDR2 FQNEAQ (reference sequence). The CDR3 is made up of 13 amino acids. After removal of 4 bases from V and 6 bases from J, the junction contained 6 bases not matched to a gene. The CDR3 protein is CASSSRLAPEQYF. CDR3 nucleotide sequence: TGTGCCAGCAGCTCCAGACTAGCCCCCGAGCAGTACTTC. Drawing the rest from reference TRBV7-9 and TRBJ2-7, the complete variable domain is DTGVSQNPRHKITKRGQNVTFRCDPISEHNRLYWYRQTLGQGPEFLTYFQNEAQLEKSRLLSDRFSAERPKGSFSTLEIQRTEQGDSAMYLCASSSRLAPEQYFGPGTRLTVT.

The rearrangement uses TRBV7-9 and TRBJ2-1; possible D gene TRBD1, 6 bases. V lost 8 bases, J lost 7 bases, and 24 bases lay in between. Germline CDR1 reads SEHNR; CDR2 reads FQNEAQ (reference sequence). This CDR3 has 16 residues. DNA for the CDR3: TGTGCCAGCGTCTCCCCGGGCGTCGGACAGATGAATGAGCAGTTCTTC. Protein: CASVSPGVGQMNEQFF.

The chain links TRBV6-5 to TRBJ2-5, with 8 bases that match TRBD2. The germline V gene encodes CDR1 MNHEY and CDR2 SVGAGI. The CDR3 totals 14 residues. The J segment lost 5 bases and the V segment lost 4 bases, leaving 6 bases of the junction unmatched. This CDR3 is CASSFAGGGETQYF. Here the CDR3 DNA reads TGTGCCAGCAGTTTCGCGGGAGGCGGGGAGACCCAGTACTTC.

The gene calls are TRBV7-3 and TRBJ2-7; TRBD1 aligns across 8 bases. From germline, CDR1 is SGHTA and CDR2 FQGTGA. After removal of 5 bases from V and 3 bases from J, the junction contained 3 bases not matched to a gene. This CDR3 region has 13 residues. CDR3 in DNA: TGTGCCAGCAGCCTAGGGACAGGCTACGAGCAGTACTTC. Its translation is CASSLGTGYEQYF.

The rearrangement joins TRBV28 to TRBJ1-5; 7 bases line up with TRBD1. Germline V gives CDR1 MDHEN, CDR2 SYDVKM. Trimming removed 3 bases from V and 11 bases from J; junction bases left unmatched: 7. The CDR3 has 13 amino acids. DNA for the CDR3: TGTGCCAGCAGTTTTCAGGGGGGATCAGCCCAGCATTTT. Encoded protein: CASSFQGGSAQHF.

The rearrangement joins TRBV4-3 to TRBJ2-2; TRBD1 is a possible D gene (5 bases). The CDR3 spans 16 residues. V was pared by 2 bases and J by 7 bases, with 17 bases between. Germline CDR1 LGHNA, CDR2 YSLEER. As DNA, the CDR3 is TGCGCCAGCAGCCAAAGTCGCAGGGTTGGGGACGGGGAGCTGTTTTTT. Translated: CASSQSRRVGDGELFF.

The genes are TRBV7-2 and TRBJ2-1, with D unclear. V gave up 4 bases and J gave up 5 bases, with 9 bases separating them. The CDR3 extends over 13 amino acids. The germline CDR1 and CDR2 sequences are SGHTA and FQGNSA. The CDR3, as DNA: TGTGCCAGCAGCTCGCCCCCGAACAATGAGCAGTTCTTC. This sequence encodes CASSSPPNNEQFF.

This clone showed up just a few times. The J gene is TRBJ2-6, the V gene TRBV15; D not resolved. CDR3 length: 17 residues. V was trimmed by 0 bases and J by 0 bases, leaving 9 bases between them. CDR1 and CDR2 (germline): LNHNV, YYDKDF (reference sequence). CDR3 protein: CATSREGFYSGANVLTF. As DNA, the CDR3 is TGTGCCACCAGCAGAGAGGGGTTCTACTCTGGGGCCAACGTCCTGACTTTC.

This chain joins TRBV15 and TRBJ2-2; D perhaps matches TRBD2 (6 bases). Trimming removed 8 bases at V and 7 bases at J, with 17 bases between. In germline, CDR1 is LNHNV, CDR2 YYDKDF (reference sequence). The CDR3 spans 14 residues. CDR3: CATRDWLFGGELFF. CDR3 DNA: TGTGCCACCCGGGACTGGTTGTTTGGCGGGGAGCTGTTTTTT.

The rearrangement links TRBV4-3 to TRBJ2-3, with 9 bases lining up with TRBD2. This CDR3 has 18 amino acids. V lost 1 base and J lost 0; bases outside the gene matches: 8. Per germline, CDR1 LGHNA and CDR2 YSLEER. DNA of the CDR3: TGCGCCAGCAGCCAAGCGGCAGCGGGGGGCCTTAGCACAGATACGCAGTATTTT. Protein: CASSQAAAGGLSTDTQYF.

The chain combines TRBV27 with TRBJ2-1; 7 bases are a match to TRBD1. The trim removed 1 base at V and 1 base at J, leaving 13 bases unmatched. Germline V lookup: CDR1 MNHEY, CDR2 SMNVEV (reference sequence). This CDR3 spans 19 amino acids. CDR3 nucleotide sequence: TGTGCCAGCAGTTTATACCAGCAAAGGGGGCTAGAATCCTACAATGAGCAGTTCTTC. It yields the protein CASSLYQQRGLESYNEQFF.

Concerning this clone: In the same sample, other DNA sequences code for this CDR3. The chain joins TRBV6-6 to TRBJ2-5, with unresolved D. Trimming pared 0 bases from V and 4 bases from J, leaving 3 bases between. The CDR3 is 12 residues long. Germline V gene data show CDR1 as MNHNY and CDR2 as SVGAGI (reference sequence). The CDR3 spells CASSYSGETQYF. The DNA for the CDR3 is TGTGCCAGCAGTTACTCAGGAGAGACCCAGTACTTC.

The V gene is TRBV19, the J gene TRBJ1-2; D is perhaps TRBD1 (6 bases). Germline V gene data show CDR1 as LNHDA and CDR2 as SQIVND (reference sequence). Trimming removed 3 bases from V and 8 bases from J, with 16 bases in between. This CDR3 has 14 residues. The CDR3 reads CASSIWGATSGYTF. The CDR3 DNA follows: TGTGCCAGTAGTATCTGGGGGGCCACATCGGGCTACACCTTC.